The clone carrying this T cell receptor beta chain was seen ten or more times. Its antigen is unidentified. This sample is drawn from a study of CD8 T cells in ankylosing spondylitis. Study observations and caveats: Some motif variants were previously reported in reactive arthritis synovial fluid and blood. Reports say disease-linked clones showed up significantly more in matched ankylosing spondylitis synovial fluid. A TCR beta motif of roughly 8 highly homologous variants appeared characteristic of ankylosing spondylitis blood.

Germline V gives CDR1 SGHTA, CDR2 FQGTGA. The junction had 4 bases not matched to a gene; V was cut back by 7 bases and J by 0 bases. CDR3 size: 14 residues. Library preparation for TCR beta used quantitative 5'-RACE with molecular barcodes. One entry per CDR3 protein, called by TCRdb with MiXCR from the 5' RACE reads. The data hold 250,000 to 350,000 distinct CDR3 sequences, with less than 9.5% observed a single time. This TCR derives from a male donor with ankylosing spondylitis. V is TRBV7-3 and J is TRBJ2-3; 7 bases align to TRBD2. The sequenced sample was blood, either unsorted or a sorted T cell fraction (not recorded which). Written as DNA, the CDR3 is TGTGCCAGCACCACCGGGGGGAGCACAGATACGCAGTATTTT. Its protein is CASTTGGSTDTQYF.